The entry below describes one T cell receptor (beta chain). No cognate antigen has been identified for it. No base quality information exists; no much larger clone differs at one position. The germline V gene (reference sequence) specifies DFQATT as CDR1 and SNEGSKA as CDR2. From V the trimming removes 1 base and from J it removes 4 bases, while the gene matches leave 13 bases of the junction unaccounted for. The CDR3 goes from the cysteine to the phenylalanine over 17 residues. Here the CDR3 DNA is all that survives: 51 bases in frame from base 1. The data were taken from a study of T cells in Graves' hyperthyroidism and ophthalmopathy (dated by TCRdb to between 2018 and 2020). In the study overall: Peripheral blood was sampled at the time of initial diagnosis, prior to any treatment. An independent validation cohort of 18 to 20 hyperthyroidism patients and approximately 16 patients who later progressed to ophthalmopathy tested prospective prediction of ophthalmopathy. TCR V-J signatures able to tell the groups apart were searched for in a discovery cohort of 95 or so patients, of whom 43 had Graves' ophthalmopathy and around 58 had stable Graves' hyperthyroidism. In more than 5 Graves' hyperthyroidism patients, the study also compared T-cell repertoires from thyroid tissue with T-cell repertoires from blood. After blood sampling, hyperthyroidism patients were treated with methimazole at a starting dose of 30 mg daily, and ophthalmopathy patients were treated with high-dose intravenous methylprednisolone. The approximately 100 discovery patients were randomly split 7:3 into training and test sets. The paper reports TCR Vbeta CDR3 sequencing of 130 to 150 peripheral blood samples: around 45 ophthalmopathy, under 85 hyperthyroidism and around 17 progressor patients.

Study-wide findings and limitations: No statistical method was used to fix the sample size in advance, and group allocation was not hidden from the investigators. During validation, the model predicted progression to ophthalmopathy a median of roughly 7.1 months ahead of onset, with almost 71% sensitivity and about 75% specificity. Ophthalmopathy was separated from stable hyperthyroidism by a 13 V-J signature model, with around 90% sensitivity and about 81% specificity obtained in cross-validation and 80%/75% obtained in testing. Most expanded thyroid clonotypes (frequency above 0.001) were also found in blood, which suggests that blood repertoires may mirror thyroid immune responses.

Stable Graves' hyperthyroidism was defined as no progression to ophthalmopathy during 18 months of follow-up. Hyperthyroidism patients were newly diagnosed, had a disease duration of under 2 months, and were aged 18 to 65 years. Any patient with an uncontrolled infection, another autoimmune disease, pregnancy or lactation was excluded. Diagnoses were established on the basis of clinical symptoms, serum thyroxine and TRAb, thyroid ultrasound, and orbital computed tomography. PBMCs were separated from about 10 ml of fresh peripheral blood using Ficoll-Paque density gradient centrifugation. Trizol reagent was used to extract total RNA, and RNA quality was then checked on an Agilent 2100 Bioanalyzer. The TCR beta CDR3 regions were amplified from the RNA transcripts. The TCR CDR3 was subjected to a first round of RT-PCR using the HTBI primer set and the Qiagen OneStep RT-PCR kit. The libraries were constructed in a second round of multiplex PCR and then size-selected and purified. Paired-end sequencing of the libraries was performed with 100 bp reads on an Illumina HiSeq2000. As for how the authors treated the data: Raw data were processed with SOAPnuke, discarding reads with adapters, uncalled bases, mean Phred below 15, or no exact constant-primer or identifier match. COPE v1.2.5 was used to merge the high-quality paired reads, and each unique nucleotide sequence was defined as a clonotype. Clonotypes were aligned to IMGT TRBV, TRBD and TRBJ reference segments using MiTCR v1.1. The analysis was restricted to V-J combinations with a frequency above 0.0001, which together covered 99.2% of the repertoires. The TCS score was defined as F50 (clonal expansion) divided by E x V (chaos), with BLOSUM62-based TCRdist calculated between CDR3 peptides within each V-J. Welch's t-statistics and random forest reduced around 510 V-J features to 13, which were used in a naive Bayes classifier (R e1071). TCRdb itself trimmed the public reads at Q25 with fastp, ran MiXCR and retained productive beta chains. Entries that share a CDR3 protein sequence are merged under the most common genes and DNA. What appears here as the V and J calls and clone size reflects TCRdb's work, not the paper's. The sample table records hundreds of thousands of distinct CDR3 sequences; roughly 14% of these occur just once. The ten most abundant clones make up over 12% of the sample.

The sequencing sample was made of blood. This chain joins TRBV20-1 to TRBJ2-3, and 8 junction bases match TRBD2. The receptor comes from a woman in her late teens or twenties with Graves' hyperthyroidism. The CDR3 is CSARVPWPAGGADTQYF. The DNA sequence follows: TGCAGTGCTAGAGTTCCATGGCCCGCGGGGGGCGCAGATACGCAGTATTTT.